There are a few counts of the clone carrying this TCR beta chain. The data originate from a study of T cells after yellow fever vaccination. The germline CDR1 and CDR2 sequences are DFQATT and SNEGSKA (reference sequence). CDR3 length: 13 amino acids. Trimming pared 3 bases from V and 4 bases from J, leaving 13 bases between. MiXCR was run by TCRdb on the 5' RACE reads, yielding one entry per CDR3 protein. This sample has some 300,000 distinct CDR3 sequences, with approximately 8% found just once. The sequence was collected from a man younger than 35 who received the YFV17D yellow fever vaccine. The chain has TRBV20-1 and TRBJ2-7, with a possible D match to TRBD1 (5 bases). Sequences were derived from CD4+ T cells sorted from PBMCs, sampled 5 days after the yellow fever booster vaccination. The CDR3 nucleotides read TGCAGTGCTAGGGACAAAACTCGGTACGAGCAGTACTTC. Translated: CSARDKTRYEQYF.